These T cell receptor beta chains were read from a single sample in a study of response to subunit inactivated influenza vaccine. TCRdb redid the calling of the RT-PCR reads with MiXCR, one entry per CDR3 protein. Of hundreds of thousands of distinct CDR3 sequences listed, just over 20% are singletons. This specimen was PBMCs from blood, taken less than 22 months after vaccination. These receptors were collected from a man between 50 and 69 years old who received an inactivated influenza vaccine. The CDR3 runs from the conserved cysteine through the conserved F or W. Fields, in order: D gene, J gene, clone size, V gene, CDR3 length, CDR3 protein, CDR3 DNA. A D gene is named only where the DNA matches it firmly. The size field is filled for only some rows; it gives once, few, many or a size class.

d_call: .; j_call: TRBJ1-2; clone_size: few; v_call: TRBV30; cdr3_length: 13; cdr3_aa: CAWSVSRGYGYTF; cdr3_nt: TGTGCCTGGAGTGTAAGCAGGGGCTATGGCTACACCTTC
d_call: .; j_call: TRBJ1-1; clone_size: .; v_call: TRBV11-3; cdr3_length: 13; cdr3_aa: CASSPTSNTEAFF; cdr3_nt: TGTGCCAGCAGCCCCACATCGAACACTGAAGCTTTCTTT
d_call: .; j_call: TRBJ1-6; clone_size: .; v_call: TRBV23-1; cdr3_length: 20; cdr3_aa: CASSHSSGTPFGSYNSPLHF; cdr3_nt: TGCGCCAGCAGTCATTCCTCCGGGACGCCATTCGGGTCCTATAATTCACCCCTCCACTTT
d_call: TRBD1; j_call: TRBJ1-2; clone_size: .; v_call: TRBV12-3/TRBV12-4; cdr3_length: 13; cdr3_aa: CASSIDRGYGYTF; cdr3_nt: TGTGCCAGCAGTATCGACAGGGGATATGGCTACACCTTC
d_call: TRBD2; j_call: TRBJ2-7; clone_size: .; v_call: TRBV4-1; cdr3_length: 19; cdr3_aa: CASSPSGSPGTSGSYEQYF; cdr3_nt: TGCGCCAGCAGCCCCTCCGGGTCCCCCGGGACTAGCGGGAGCTACGAGCAGTACTTC
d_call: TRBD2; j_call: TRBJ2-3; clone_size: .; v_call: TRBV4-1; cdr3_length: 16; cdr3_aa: CASSQVGLAVTDTQYF; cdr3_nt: TGCGCCAGCAGCCAAGTCGGTCTAGCGGTCACAGATACGCAGTATTTT
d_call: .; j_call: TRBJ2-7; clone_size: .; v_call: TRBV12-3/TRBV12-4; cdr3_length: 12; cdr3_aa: CASSLFYDEQYF; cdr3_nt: TGTGCCAGCAGTTTGTTCTATGACGAGCAGTACTTC
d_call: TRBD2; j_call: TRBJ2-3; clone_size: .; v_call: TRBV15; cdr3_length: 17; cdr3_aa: CATSRERGRSPTDTQYF; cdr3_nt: TGTGCCACCAGCAGAGAGCGGGGGAGAAGCCCCACAGATACGCAGTATTTT
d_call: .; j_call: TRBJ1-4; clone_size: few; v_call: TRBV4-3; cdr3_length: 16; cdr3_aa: CASSPGTRPSNEKLFF; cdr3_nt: TGCGCCAGCAGCCCCGGGACGCGTCCGAGTAATGAAAAACTGTTTTTT
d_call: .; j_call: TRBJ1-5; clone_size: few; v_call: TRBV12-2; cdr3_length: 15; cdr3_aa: CASRCPWGGVKVQHF; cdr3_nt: TGTGCAAGTCGCTGCCCTTGGGGGGGGGTCAAGGTCCAGCATTTT
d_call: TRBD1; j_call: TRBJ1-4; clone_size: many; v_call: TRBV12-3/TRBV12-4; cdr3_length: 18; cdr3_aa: CASSPINPYGTVNEKLFF; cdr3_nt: TGTGCCAGCAGTCCCATTAACCCGTACGGGACAGTTAATGAAAAACTGTTTTTT
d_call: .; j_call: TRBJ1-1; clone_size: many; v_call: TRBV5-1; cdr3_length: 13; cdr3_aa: CASKQSENTEAFF; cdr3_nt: TGCGCCAGCAAGCAGAGTGAGAACACTGAAGCTTTCTTT
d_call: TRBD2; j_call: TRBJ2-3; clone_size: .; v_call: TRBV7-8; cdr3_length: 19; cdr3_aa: CASSLGPQGLAGRTDTQYF; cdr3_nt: TGTGCCAGCAGCTTAGGGCCCCAAGGACTAGCGGGACGCACAGATACGCAGTATTTT
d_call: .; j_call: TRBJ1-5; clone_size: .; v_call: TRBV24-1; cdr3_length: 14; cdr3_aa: CATSDPQGIEPQHF; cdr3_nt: TGTGCCACCAGTGATCCACAGGGAATTGAGCCCCAGCATTTT
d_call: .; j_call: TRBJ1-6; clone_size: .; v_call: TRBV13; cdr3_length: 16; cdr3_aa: CASSPSQGPVSSPLHF; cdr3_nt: TGTGCCAGCAGCCCTTCACAGGGTCCGGTTAGTTCACCCCTCCACTTT
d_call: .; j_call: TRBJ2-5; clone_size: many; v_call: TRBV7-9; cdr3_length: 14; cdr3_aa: CASSLRQGQETQYF; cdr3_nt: TGTGCCAGCAGCTTGCGCCAGGGCCAAGAGACCCAGTACTTC
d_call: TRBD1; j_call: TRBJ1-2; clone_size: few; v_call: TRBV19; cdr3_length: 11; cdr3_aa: CATGQDYGYTF; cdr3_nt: TGTGCCACCGGACAGGACTATGGCTACACCTTC
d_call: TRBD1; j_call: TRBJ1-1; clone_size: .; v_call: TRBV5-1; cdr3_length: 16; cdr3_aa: CASSQAVITGGTEAFF; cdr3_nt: TGCGCCAGCAGCCAAGCCGTAATTACAGGGGGCACTGAAGCTTTCTTT
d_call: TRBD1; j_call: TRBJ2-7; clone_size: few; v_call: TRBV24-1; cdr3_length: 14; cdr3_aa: CATSDPGTAYEQYF; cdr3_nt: TGTGCCACCAGTGATCCCGGGACAGCCTACGAGCAGTACTTC
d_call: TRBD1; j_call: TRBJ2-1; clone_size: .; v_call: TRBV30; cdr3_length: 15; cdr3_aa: CAWNRGSGSYNEQFF; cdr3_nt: TGTGCCTGGAACAGGGGCAGCGGCTCCTACAATGAGCAGTTCTTC
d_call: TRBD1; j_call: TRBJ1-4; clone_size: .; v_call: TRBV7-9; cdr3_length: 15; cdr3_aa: CASSLDLTGGEKLFF; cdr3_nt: TGTGCCAGCAGCTTAGATCTGACAGGGGGTGAAAAACTGTTTTTT
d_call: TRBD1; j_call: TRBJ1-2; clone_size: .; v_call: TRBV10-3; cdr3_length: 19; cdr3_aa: CAISASFGQGQGSNYGYTF; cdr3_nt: TGTGCCATCAGTGCCTCCTTCGGACAGGGCCAGGGGAGTAACTATGGCTACACCTTC
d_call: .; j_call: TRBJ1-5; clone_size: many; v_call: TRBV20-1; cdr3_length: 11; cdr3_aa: CSAALEQPQHF; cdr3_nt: TGCAGTGCTGCCCTGGAACAGCCCCAGCATTTT
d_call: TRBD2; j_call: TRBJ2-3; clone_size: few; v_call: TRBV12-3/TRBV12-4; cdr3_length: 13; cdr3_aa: CASRSGGTDTQYF; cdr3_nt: TGTGCCAGCAGATCCGGGGGGACAGATACGCAGTATTTT
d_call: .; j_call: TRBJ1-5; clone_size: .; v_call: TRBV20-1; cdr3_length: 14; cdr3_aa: CSAAPPSSNQPQHF; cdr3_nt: TGCAGTGCTGCCCCCCCCAGCTCCAATCAGCCCCAGCATTTT
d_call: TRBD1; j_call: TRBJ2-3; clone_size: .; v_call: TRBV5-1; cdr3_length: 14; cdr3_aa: CASSFQGDTDTQYF; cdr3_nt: TGCGCCAGCAGCTTTCAGGGGGATACAGATACGCAGTATTTT
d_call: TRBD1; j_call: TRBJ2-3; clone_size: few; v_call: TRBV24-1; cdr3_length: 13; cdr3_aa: CATSDWDRDTQYF; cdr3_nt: TGTGCCACCAGTGACTGGGACAGGGATACGCAGTATTTT
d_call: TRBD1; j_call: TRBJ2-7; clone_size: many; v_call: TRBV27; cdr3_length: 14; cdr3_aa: CASSLGTAGYEQYF; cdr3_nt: TGTGCCAGCAGTCTTGGGACAGCAGGCTACGAGCAGTACTTC
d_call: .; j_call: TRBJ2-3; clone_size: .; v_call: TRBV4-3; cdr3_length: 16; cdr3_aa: CASSQGAAPSTDTQYF; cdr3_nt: TGCGCCAGCAGCCAAGGAGCAGCCCCGAGCACAGATACGCAGTATTTT
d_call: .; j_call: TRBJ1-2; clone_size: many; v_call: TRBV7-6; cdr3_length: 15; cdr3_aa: CASSRGPGWDYGYTF; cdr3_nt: TGTGCCAGCAGCCGGGGTCCAGGGTGGGACTATGGCTACACCTTC
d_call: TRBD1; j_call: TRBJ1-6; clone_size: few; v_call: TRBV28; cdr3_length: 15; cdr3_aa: CASSYPDRVDSPLHF; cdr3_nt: TGTGCCAGCAGTTACCCTGACAGGGTGGATTCACCCCTCCACTTT
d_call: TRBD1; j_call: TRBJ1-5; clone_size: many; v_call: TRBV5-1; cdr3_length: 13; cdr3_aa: CASSTGQGQPQHF; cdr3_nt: TGCGCCAGCAGCACTGGACAGGGTCAGCCCCAGCATTTT
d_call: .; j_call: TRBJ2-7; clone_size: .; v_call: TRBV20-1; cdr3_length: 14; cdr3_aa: CSARLRQGPYEQYF; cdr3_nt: TGCAGTGCTAGATTGCGTCAGGGACCCTACGAGCAGTACTTC
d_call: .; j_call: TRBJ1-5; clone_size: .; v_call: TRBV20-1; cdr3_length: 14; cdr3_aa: CSARSGTRGQPQHF; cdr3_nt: TGCAGTGCTAGGTCAGGGACCCGGGGGCAGCCCCAGCATTTT
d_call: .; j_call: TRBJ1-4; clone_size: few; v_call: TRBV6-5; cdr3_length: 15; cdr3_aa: CASSYSGTRGEKLFF; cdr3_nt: TGTGCCAGCAGTTACTCTGGGACTCGGGGCGAAAAACTGTTTTTT